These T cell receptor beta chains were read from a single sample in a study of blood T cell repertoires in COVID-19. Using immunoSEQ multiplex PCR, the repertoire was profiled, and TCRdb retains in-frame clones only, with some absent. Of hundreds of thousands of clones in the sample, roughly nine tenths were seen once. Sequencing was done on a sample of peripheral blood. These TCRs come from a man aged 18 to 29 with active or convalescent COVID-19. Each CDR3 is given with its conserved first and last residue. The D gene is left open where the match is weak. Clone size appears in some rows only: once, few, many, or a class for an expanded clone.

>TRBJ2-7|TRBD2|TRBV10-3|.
CAISESEGTSGTYEQYF
TGTGCCATCAGTGAGTCTGAAGGGACTAGCGGGACCTACGAGCAGTACTTC
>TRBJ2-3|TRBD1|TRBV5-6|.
CASSKEQGLARDTQYF
TGTGCCAGCAGCAAGGAACAGGGGCTAGCACGAGATACGCAGTATTTT
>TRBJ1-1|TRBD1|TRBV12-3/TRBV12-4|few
CASRRQGNTEAFF
TGTGCCAGCAGGAGACAGGGGAACACTGAAGCTTTCTTT
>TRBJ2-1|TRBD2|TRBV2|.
CASSEGASGNNEQFF
TGTGCCAGCAGTGAAGGGGCTAGCGGGAACAATGAGCAGTTCTTC
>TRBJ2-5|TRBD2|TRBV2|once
CASSKIPGGGETQYF
TGTGCCAGCAGTAAGATACCGGGAGGAGGGGAGACCCAGTACTTC
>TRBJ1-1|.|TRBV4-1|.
CASSLLGENTEAFF
TGCGCCAGCAGCCTCCTGGGAGAAAACACTGAAGCTTTCTTT
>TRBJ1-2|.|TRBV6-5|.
CASSYSWGGFNYGYTF
TGTGCCAGCAGTTACTCTTGGGGGGGATTTAACTATGGCTACACCTTC
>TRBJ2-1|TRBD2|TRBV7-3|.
CASSLVGGEYNEQFF
TGTGCCAGCAGCTTGGTGGGAGGGGAGTACAATGAGCAGTTCTTC
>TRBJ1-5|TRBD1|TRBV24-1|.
CATADRGDQPQHF
TGTGCCACCGCCGACAGGGGAGATCAGCCCCAGCATTTT
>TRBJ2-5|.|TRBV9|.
CASSVVGGRRQTQYF
TGTGCCAGCAGCGTAGTAGGAGGTAGGCGGCAGACCCAGTACTTC
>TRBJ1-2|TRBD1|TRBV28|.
CASSWGQGAIGYTF
TGTGCCAGCAGTTGGGGACAGGGGGCGATTGGCTACACCTTC
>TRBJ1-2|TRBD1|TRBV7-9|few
CASSGWDRGSRANYGYTF
TGTGCCAGCAGCGGTTGGGACAGGGGTTCCCGTGCTAACTATGGCTACACCTTC
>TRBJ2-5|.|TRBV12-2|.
CASRSMERDPSQETQYF
TGTGCAAGTCGCTCGATGGAGCGGGACCCCTCCCAAGAGACCCAGTACTTC
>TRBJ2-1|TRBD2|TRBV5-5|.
CASSQRGHNEQFF
TGTGCCAGCAGCCAGCGGGGGCACAATGAGCAGTTCTTC
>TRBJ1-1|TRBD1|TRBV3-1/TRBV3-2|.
CASGGSYTEAFF
TGTGCCTCAGGGGGCAGTTACACTGAAGCTTTCTTT
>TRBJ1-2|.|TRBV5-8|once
CASSLYGYTF
TGTGCCAGCAGCCTCTATGGCTACACCTTC
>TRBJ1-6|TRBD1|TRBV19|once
CASSPDRGDSPLHF
TGTGCCAGTAGTCCCGACAGGGGGGATTCACCCCTCCACTTT
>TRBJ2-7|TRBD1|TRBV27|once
CASRSRTGGYEQYF
TGTGCCAGCCGCTCGAGGACAGGGGGCTACGAGCAGTACTTC
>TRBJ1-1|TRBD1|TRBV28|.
CASSPAPGTDYTEAFF
TGTGCCAGCAGTCCCGCTCCCGGGACAGACTACACTGAAGCTTTCTTT
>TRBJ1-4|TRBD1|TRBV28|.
CASSLSGRGPITNEKLFF
TGTGCCAGCAGTTTAAGCGGCAGGGGGCCCATAACTAATGAAAAACTGTTTTTT
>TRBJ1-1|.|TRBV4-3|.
CASSQDRGNTEAFF
TGCGCCAGCAGCCAAGATCGAGGGAACACTGAAGCTTTCTTT
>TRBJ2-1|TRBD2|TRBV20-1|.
CSASSPSPGLAGVYNEQFF
TGCAGTGCTAGTAGCCCATCACCGGGACTAGCGGGGGTTTACAATGAGCAGTTCTTC
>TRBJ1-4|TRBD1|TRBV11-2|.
CASSFTPGGGGEKLFF
TGTGCCAGCAGCTTTACTCCAGGGGGCGGCGGTGAAAAACTGTTTTTT
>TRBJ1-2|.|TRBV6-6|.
CASSSSGARVGYTF
TGTGCCAGCAGTTCGAGTGGGGCCCGCGTTGGCTACACCTTC
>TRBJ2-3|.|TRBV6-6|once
CASSYSDYPDTQYF
TGTGCCAGCAGTTACTCTGACTATCCAGATACGCAGTATTTT
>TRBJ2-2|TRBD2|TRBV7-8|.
CASSLATLAGGGTGELFF
TGTGCCAGCAGCTTAGCTACCCTAGCGGGAGGTGGTACCGGGGAGCTGTTTTTT
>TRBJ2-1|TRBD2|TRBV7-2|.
CASSLTVELAGGDEQFF
TGTGCCAGCAGCTTAACGGTCGAACTAGCGGGAGGGGATGAGCAGTTCTTC